Below, 28 T cell receptor beta chains from the same sample are listed, as sequenced in a study of neoadjuvant nivolumab and ipilimumab in lung cancer. Some clones are missing from TCRdb's copy, which holds only in-frame ones; the method was immunoSEQ multiplex PCR. Found here are roughly 30,000 clones, around 80% of them singletons; the top ten hold roughly 6.2%. The sample consisted of peripheral blood, taken before neoadjuvant nivolumab, alone or with ipilimumab. Every receptor here comes from an adult with non-small cell lung cancer.

The chain links TRBV9 to TRBJ2-1, with D possibly being TRBD1 (6 bases). V lost 0 bases and J lost 4, with 14 bases in between. The CDR3 has 16 residues. Germline loops: CDR1 SGDLS, CDR2 YYNGEE. The CDR3 region has the DNA TGTGCCAGCAGCGTAGCTGGCAGGGGTGGATACAATGAGCAGTTCTTC. Its protein is CASSVAGRGGYNEQFF.

The chain has TRBV5-1 and TRBJ2-7; D is ambiguous. V was cut by 5 bases and J by 3 bases, with 9 bases left in between. There are 12 residues in the CDR3. Germline values: CDR1 SGHRS, CDR2 YFSETQ. Here the CDR3 reads CASSAGNYEQYF. The CDR3 DNA reads TGCGCCAGCAGTGCAGGTAACTACGAGCAGTACTTC.

The V gene is TRBV6-1, the J gene TRBJ2-7; possibly TRBD2 for D (5 bases). CDR1 and CDR2 (germline): MNHNS, SASEGT. V was shortened by 2 bases and J by 7 bases, with 9 bases between the two germline ends. The length of the CDR3 is 12 residues. The chain's CDR3 is CASSENWREQYF. The CDR3 bases are TGTGCCAGCAGTGAAAATTGGAGGGAGCAGTACTTC.

Only a few counts were recorded for this clone. The rearrangement links TRBV18 to TRBJ1-5, with 8 nucleotides matching TRBD1. CDR1 is KGHSH, CDR2 LQKENI, per germline. The CDR3 runs to 14 residues. J lost 3 bases, V lost 4 bases, and 2 bases had no gene match. The DNA for the CDR3 is TGTGCCAGCTCACGACAGGGGCACAATCAGCCCCAGCATTTT. This codes for CASSRQGHNQPQHF.

This clone was observed a single time. This rearrangement joins TRBV10-3 to TRBJ1-2; maybe TRBD1 (6 bases). In germline, CDR1 is ENHRY, CDR2 SYGVKD. The CDR3 contains 15 residues. The ends were cut back, 1 base at V and 4 bases at J, with 13 bases in the middle. For the CDR3, the DNA is TGTGCCATCAGTGAGTTCACGGACAGAACCTATGGCTACACCTTC. It encodes CAISEFTDRTYGYTF.

The chain employs TRBV6-1 and TRBJ2-5; D possibly corresponds to TRBD1 (6 bases). This CDR3 spans 13 amino acids. V shed 2 bases and J shed 4 bases, with 8 bases lying between them. Germline assignment: CDR1 MNHNS and CDR2 SASEGT. CDR3 bases: TGTGCCAGCAGTGAACGAGGGGGAGAGACCCAGTACTTC. Encoded protein: CASSERGGETQYF.

The gene calls are TRBV7-2 and TRBJ2-1, with a weak D call TRBD2 (7 bases). The germline CDR1 and CDR2 sequences are SGHTA and FQGNSA. The CDR3 runs to 18 residues. V lost 0 bases and J lost 0, with 15 bases in between. CDR3 loop: CASSLAPGGPNSYNEQFF. The CDR3 DNA reads TGTGCCAGCAGCTTAGCTCCCGGGGGGCCGAACTCCTACAATGAGCAGTTCTTC.

This chain connects TRBV5-4 to TRBJ1-1; D call uncertain. The ends were cut back, 1 base at V and 5 bases at J, with 12 bases in the middle. Germline lookup yields CDR1 SGHNT and CDR2 YYREEE (reference sequence). The length of the CDR3 is 14 residues. The CDR3 DNA is TGTGCCAGCAGCTTGTGGGGAGCAGGAACTGAAGCTTTCTTT. Amino acid sequence: CASSLWGAGTEAFF.

The chain recombines TRBV7-2 with TRBJ2-2; D tentatively reads TRBD1 or TRBD2 (5 bases each). The V gene lost 5 bases and the J gene lost 5 bases, with 12 bases spanning the gap. Germline V gives CDR1 SGHTA, CDR2 FQGNSA. This CDR3 spans 14 amino acids. CDR3 DNA sequence: TGTGCCAGCAGCCTGGGACGGGCGACCGGGGAGCTGTTTTTT. This gives the protein CASSLGRATGELFF.

The J gene is TRBJ2-2, the V gene TRBV5-1; 10 bases are shared with TRBD2. The CDR3 consists of 16 residues. Trimming cost V 5 bases and J 2 bases; bases outside gene matches: 6. Germline V lookup: CDR1 SGHRS, CDR2 YFSETQ. This CDR3 reads CASRFLAGANTGELFF. The DNA of the CDR3 is TGCGCCAGCAGATTTCTAGCGGGGGCCAACACCGGGGAGCTGTTTTTT.

This clone was counted only a few times. The chain joins TRBV10-3 to TRBJ1-5; unclear D gene. The CDR3 contains 14 residues. Germline V CDR1 and CDR2: ENHRY, SYGVKD. The V and J ends lost 3 bases and 2 bases respectively, with 8 bases between them. Written as DNA, the CDR3 is TGTGCCATCAGTGATCCTTTCGGCAATCAGCCCCAGCATTTT. The encoded protein is CAISDPFGNQPQHF.

In nucleotides, the CDR3 is TGTGCCAGCAGTTTGGGGCGAGGGGGAAACACCATATATTTT. It specifies CASSLGRGGNTIYF. The chain employs TRBV28 and TRBJ1-3, with a possible D match to TRBD1 (5 bases). Germline V gene lookup returns CDR1 MDHEN and CDR2 SYDVKM. The CDR3 loop spans 14 amino acids. Trimming left V 3 bases short and J 4 bases short, with 10 bases between.

The J gene is TRBJ2-6, the V gene TRBV4-3; the D is unclear. Trimming stripped 0 bases from V and 0 bases from J, with 6 bases between. CDR1 is LGHNA, CDR2 YSLEER, per germline. There are 16 residues in the CDR3. The DNA for the CDR3 is TGCGCCAGCAGCCAAGATTACCACTCTGGGGCCAACGTCCTGACTTTC. As protein: CASSQDYHSGANVLTF.

The genes are TRBV6-5 and TRBJ1-1; the match to TRBD1 covers 7 bases. The CDR3 runs to 13 residues. Losses at the gene ends were 6 bases for V and 11 bases for J; bases not matched to a gene: 12. Per germline, CDR1 MNHEY and CDR2 SVGAGI. CDR3 bases: TGTGCCAGCAGAAGACAGGGTGGTATCGTGGCTTTCTTT. This translates into CASRRQGGIVAFF.

The chain has TRBV5-8 and TRBJ2-5, with 10 bases aligning to TRBD1. Trimming removed 4 bases from V and 4 bases from J; junction bases left unmatched: 13. Per the germline V gene, CDR1 is SGHTS and CDR2 is YDEGEE. The CDR3 is 17 residues long. The CDR3 DNA sequence: TGTGCCAGCAGCATTCCTCCGGGACAGGGGTTGATAGAGACCCAGTACTTC. It yields the protein CASSIPPGQGLIETQYF.

This rearrangement joins TRBV2 to TRBJ2-2; D call uncertain. The CDR3 sequence is 13 residues long. Germline CDR1 reads SNHLY; CDR2 reads FYNNEI. Trimming cost V 5 bases and J 7 bases, with 11 bases left between them. Here the CDR3 DNA reads TGTGCCAGCAGTCCGATAAAGGTCGGGGAGCTGTTTTTT. This encodes CASSPIKVGELFF.

CDR3 in DNA: TGTGCCAGCAGGAAGCGGCCCGGGGCAGCCCACTCTGGAAACACCATATATTTT. Its protein product is CASRKRPGAAHSGNTIYF. The V call is TRBV7-9, the J call TRBJ1-3, with D perhaps matching TRBD1 (5 bases). V lost 6 bases and J 0 bases, leaving 21 bases between the germline ends. This CDR3 has 18 amino acids. Per the germline V gene, CDR1 is SEHNR and CDR2 is FQNEAQ (reference sequence). Full variable domain (remainder filled in from reference TRBV7-9 and TRBJ1-3): DTGVSQNPRHKITKRGQNVTFRCDPISEHNRLYWYRQTLGQGPEFLTYFQNEAQLEKSRLLSDRFSAERPKGSFSTLEIQRTEQGDSAMYLCASRKRPGAAHSGNTIYFGEGSWLTVV.

This clone appeared a single time. V and J are TRBV6-6 and TRBJ1-5; no firm D call. Per germline, CDR1 MNHNY and CDR2 SVGAGI (reference sequence). This CDR3 spans 15 amino acids. The V end was cut by 4 bases, the J end by 5 bases, with 15 bases between. The DNA of the CDR3 is TGTGCCAGCAGTTTCCCCCCGGACCGATATCAGCCCCAGCATTTT. It codes for CASSFPPDRYQPQHF.

The chain has TRBV2 and TRBJ2-5; 12 bases are shared with TRBD2. CDR1 SNHLY and CDR2 FYNNEI come from the germline V gene. Trimming at V came to 0 bases and at J to 3 bases, leaving 2 bases not matched to a gene. The CDR3 spans 16 residues. The chain's CDR3 is CASSEARLAGEETQYF. The CDR3 DNA is TGTGCCAGCAGTGAAGCTAGACTAGCGGGGGAAGAGACCCAGTACTTC.

The chain combines TRBV5-1 with TRBJ2-5; TRBD1 matches 7 bases. Germline CDR1 SGHRS, CDR2 YFSETQ. The CDR3 spans 15 residues. The V gene end was trimmed by 1 base and the J gene end by 1 base; junction bases not matched to a gene: 4. The CDR3 DNA reads as TGCGCCAGCAGCTTGCTGGGACAGTCCCAAGAGACCCAGTACTTC. It specifies CASSLLGQSQETQYF.

The chain carries TRBV29-1 and TRBJ1-1; the D is unclear. Trimming removed 3 bases at V and 10 bases at J, with 18 bases between. Germline CDR1 is SQVTM and CDR2 is ANQGSEA. The length of the CDR3 is 13 residues. CDR3 residues: CSVDMNTDSGAFF. CDR3 nucleotides: TGCAGCGTTGATATGAACACTGATTCCGGAGCTTTCTTT.

The rearrangement links TRBV27 to TRBJ2-1, with 7 bases lining up with TRBD2. Germline V gene sequence: CDR1 MNHEY, CDR2 SMNVEV (reference sequence). V lost 7 bases and J lost 3; bases outside the gene matches: 12. The CDR3 runs 16 residues. The CDR3 DNA reads TGTGCCAGCAACTTATCTCCCCTAGCGGACTACAATGAGCAGTTCTTC. This codes for CASNLSPLADYNEQFF.

The V call is TRBV7-3, the J call TRBJ2-1, with unresolved D. Germline CDR1 reads SGHTA; CDR2 reads FQGTGA. The CDR3 is 13 amino acids. V dropped 3 bases and J dropped 3 bases, with 6 bases sitting between them. CDR3 region: CASSLTYYNEQFF. CDR3 nucleotide sequence: TGTGCCAGCAGCTTGACCTACTACAATGAGCAGTTCTTC.

V gene TRBV10-3 combines with J gene TRBJ2-2; no clear D gene. This CDR3 has 15 amino acids. Per the germline V gene, CDR1 is ENHRY and CDR2 is SYGVKD. Between the trimmed V and J ends, which lost 2 bases and 0 bases, there was a span of 7 bases. The DNA for the CDR3 is TGTGCCATCAGTGAGAGTTTATCGAACACCGGGGAGCTGTTTTTT. Its protein is CAISESLSNTGELFF.

This sequence joins TRBV7-2 and TRBJ2-3, with 11 nucleotides matching TRBD2. Germline assignment: CDR1 SGHTA and CDR2 FQGNSA. The CDR3 contains 16 residues. V lost 0 bases to trimming and J lost 3 bases; unmatched junction nucleotides: 2. CDR3 nucleotides: TGTGCCAGCAGCTTAGCTCCTAGCGGGGGGACAGATACGCAGTATTTT. It yields the protein CASSLAPSGGTDTQYF.

This chain links TRBV11-2 with TRBJ1-1; D call uncertain. With 1 base removed from V and 1 base from J, the gap between germline ends came to 10 bases. The CDR3 length is 15 residues. Germline V gene data show CDR1 as SGHAT and CDR2 as FQNNGV. The DNA for the CDR3 is TGTGCCAGCAGCTTAGTCTGGCAGAAGAACACTGAAGCTTTCTTT. This sequence encodes CASSLVWQKNTEAFF.

This clone was picked up one time. The chain has TRBV5-5 and TRBJ1-3; D is ambiguous. There are 16 residues in the CDR3. V dropped 4 bases and J dropped 0 bases, with 14 bases sitting between them. The germline V gene has CDR1 SGHKS and CDR2 YYEKEE (reference sequence). Written as DNA, the CDR3 is TGTGCCAGCAGCGATCCCCCAGTTACCTCTGGAAACACCATATATTTT. Translation: CASSDPPVTSGNTIYF.

This clone was counted only a few times. The V call is TRBV25-1, the J call TRBJ2-7; 7 bases fit TRBD2. The CDR3 has 11 residues. Looked up from germline, CDR1 is MGHDK and CDR2 is SYGVNS. The CDR3 region is CAVMGGSEQYF. The CDR3 DNA follows: TGTGCTGTAATGGGGGGGTCCGAGCAGTACTTC.